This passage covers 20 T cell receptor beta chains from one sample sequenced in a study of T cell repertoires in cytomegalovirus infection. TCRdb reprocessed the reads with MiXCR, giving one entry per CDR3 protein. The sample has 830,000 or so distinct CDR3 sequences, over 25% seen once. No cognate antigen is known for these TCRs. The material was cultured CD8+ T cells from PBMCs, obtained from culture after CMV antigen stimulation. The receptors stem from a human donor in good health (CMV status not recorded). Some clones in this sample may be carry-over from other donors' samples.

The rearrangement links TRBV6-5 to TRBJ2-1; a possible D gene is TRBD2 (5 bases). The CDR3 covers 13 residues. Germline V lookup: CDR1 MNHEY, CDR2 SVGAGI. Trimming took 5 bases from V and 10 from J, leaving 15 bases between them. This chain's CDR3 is CASSLRGISEQFF. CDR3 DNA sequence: TGTGCCAGCAGTCTAAGAGGGATTAGCGAGCAGTTCTTC.

The CDR3 here is CASSFYGTDDGYTF. CDR3 nucleotide sequence: TGTGCCAGCAGTTTCTACGGGACAGACGATGGCTACACCTTC. V usage is TRBV27 and J usage is TRBJ1-2; 7 positions match TRBD1. CDR1 and CDR2 (germline): MNHEY, SMNVEV (reference sequence). The CDR3 totals 14 residues. V dropped 3 bases and J dropped 6; count of bases not matched to a gene: 7.

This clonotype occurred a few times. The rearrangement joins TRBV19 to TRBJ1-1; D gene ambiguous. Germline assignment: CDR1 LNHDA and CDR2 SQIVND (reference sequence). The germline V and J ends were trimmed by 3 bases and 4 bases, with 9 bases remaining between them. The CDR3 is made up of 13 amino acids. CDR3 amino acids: CASSIWGSTEAFF. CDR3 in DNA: TGTGCCAGTAGTATCTGGGGAAGCACTGAAGCTTTCTTT.

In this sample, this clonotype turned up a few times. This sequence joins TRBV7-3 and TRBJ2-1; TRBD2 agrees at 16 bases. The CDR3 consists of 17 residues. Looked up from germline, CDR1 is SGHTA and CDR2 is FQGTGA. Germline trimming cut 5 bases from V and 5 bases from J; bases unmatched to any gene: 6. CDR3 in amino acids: CASSPPGTSGGDNEQFF. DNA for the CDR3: TGTGCCAGCAGCCCCCCCGGGACTAGCGGGGGGGACAATGAGCAGTTCTTC.

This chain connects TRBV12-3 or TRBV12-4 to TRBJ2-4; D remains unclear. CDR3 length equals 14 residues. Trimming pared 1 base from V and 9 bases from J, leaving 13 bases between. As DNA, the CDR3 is TGTGCCAGCAGTTTAGGACGTCCCAATGCCATTCAGTACTTC. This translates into CASSLGRPNAIQYF.

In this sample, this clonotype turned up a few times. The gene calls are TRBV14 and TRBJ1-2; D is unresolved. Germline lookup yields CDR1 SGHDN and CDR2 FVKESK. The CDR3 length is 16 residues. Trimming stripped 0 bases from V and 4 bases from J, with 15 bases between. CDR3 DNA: TGTGCCAGCAGCCAAGAATTCCAGGTGTGGAGCTATGGCTACACCTTC. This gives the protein CASSQEFQVWSYGYTF.

This chain's CDR3 is CATSRDWAHRGLEDGYTF. CDR3 sequence (DNA): TGTGCCACCAGCAGAGATTGGGCCCACAGGGGGCTCGAGGATGGCTACACCTTC. The chain is built from TRBV15 and TRBJ1-2, with 9 positions matching TRBD1. V was pared by 0 bases and J by 6 bases, with 14 bases of the junction left unmatched. Germline CDR1 LNHNV, CDR2 YYDKDF (reference sequence). The CDR3 has 18 residues.

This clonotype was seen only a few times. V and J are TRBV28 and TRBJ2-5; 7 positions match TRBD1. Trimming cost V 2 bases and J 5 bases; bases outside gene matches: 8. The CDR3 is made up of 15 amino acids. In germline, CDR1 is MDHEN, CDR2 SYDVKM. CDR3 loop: CASSLEGAIRETQYF. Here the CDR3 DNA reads TGTGCCAGCAGTTTAGAGGGGGCCATACGGGAGACCCAGTACTTC.

The CDR3 reads CASSTTDRNGELFF. The CDR3 coding sequence is TGTGCCAGCAGTACCACCGACAGGAACGGGGAGCTGTTTTTT. V gene TRBV6-2 or TRBV6-3 combines with J gene TRBJ2-2, with D possibly being TRBD1 (6 bases). CDR1 and CDR2 (germline): MNHEY, SVGEGT. V was trimmed by 5 bases and J by 7 bases, leaving 14 bases between them. The CDR3 loop spans 14 amino acids.

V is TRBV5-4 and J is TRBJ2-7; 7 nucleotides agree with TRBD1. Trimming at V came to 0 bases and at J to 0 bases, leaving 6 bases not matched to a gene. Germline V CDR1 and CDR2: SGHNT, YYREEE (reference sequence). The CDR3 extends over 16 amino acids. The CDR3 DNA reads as TGTGCCAGCAGCTTGGACCTCGGGACAGACTCCTACGAGCAGTACTTC. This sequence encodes CASSLDLGTDSYEQYF.

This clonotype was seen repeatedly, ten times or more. The chain's CDR3 is CASSLNSGANVLTF. The CDR3 DNA reads as TGTGCCAGCAGCTTGAACTCTGGGGCCAACGTCCTGACTTTC. The J gene is TRBJ2-6, the V gene TRBV7-6; no clear D gene. Germline V gene data show CDR1 as SGHVS and CDR2 as FNYEAQ. Trimming cost V 3 bases and J 0 bases, with 3 bases left between them. The CDR3 is made up of 14 amino acids.

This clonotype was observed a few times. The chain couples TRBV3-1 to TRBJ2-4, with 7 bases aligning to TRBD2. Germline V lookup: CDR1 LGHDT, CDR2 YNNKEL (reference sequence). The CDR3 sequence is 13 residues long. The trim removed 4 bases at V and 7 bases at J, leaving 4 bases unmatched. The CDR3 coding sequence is TGTGCCAGCAGCCCGCTGACTAGCAACATTCAGTACTTC. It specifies CASSPLTSNIQYF.

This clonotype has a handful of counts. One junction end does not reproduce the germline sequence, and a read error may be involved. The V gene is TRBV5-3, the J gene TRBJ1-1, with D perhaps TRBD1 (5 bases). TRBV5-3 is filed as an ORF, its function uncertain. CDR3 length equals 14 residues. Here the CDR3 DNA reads TGTGCCAGCAGCTTGGTGACAGAAAACACTGAAGCTTTCTTT. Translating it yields CASSLVTENTEAFF.

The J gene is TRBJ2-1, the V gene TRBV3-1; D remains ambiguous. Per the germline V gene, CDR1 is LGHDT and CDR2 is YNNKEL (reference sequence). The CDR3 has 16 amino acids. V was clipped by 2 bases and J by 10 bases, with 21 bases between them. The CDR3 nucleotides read TGTGCCAGCAGCCAAAGTCCTATCTCTAGGGCCCAGGAGCAGTTCTTC. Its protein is CASSQSPISRAQEQFF.

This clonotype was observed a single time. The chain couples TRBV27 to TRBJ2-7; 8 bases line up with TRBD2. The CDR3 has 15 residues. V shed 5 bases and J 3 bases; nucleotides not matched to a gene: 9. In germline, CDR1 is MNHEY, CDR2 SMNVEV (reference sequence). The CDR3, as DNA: TGTGCCAGCAGTCCTCGGGGCGGGGGGCTCTACGAGCAGTACGTC. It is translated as CASSPRGGGLYEQYV.

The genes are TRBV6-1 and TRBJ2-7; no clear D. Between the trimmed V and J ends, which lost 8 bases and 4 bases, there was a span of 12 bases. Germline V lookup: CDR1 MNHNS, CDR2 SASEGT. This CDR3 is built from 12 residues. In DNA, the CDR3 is TGTGCCAGCCAGTCCGTAGTGTACGAGCAGTACTTC. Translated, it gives CASQSVVYEQYF.

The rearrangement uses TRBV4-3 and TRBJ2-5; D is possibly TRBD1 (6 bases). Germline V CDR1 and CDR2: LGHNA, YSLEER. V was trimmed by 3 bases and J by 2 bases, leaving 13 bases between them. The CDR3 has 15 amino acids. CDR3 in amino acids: CASSQPGTQQETQYF. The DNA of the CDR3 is TGCGCCAGCAGCCAGCCCGGGACACAACAAGAGACCCAGTACTTC.

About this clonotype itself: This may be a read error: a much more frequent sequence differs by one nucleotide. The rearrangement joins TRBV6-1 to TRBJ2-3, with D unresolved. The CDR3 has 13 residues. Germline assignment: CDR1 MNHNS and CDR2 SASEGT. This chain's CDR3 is CASSRGPTDTQCF. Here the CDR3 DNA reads TGTGCCAGCAGCAGAGGACCGACGGATACGCAGTGTTTT.

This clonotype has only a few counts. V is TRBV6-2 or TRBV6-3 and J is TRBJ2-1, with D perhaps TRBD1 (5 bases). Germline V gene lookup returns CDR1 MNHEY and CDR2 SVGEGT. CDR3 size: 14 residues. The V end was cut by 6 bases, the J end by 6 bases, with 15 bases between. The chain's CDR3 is CASSLLDRLNEQFF. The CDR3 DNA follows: TGTGCCAGCAGCCTCCTTGACAGACTCAATGAGCAGTTCTTC.

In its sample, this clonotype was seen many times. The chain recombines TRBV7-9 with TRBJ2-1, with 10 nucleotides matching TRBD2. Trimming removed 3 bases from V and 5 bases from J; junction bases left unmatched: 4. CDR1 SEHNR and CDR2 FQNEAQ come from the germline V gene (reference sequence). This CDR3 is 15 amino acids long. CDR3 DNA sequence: TGTGCCAGCAGCTTGGCTAGCGGGGGCAACAATGAGCAGTTCTTC. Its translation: CASSLASGGNNEQFF.